The clone carrying this T cell receptor (beta chain) showed up just once. As yet, its antigen is unknown. Germline and junction disagree at one end, which may indicate a read error. Nominal health characterized the donors when sampled, though unrecorded immune exposures were likely. Amplification used 60 Vbeta primers and 13 Jbeta primers. The protocol was immunoSEQ multiplex PCR, while the TCRdb copy is restricted to in-frame clones and leaves out a portion. Among about 110,000 clones listed, 74% were seen once. The source of the sample is a study of cytomegalovirus exposure and HLA in healthy donors. Study-wide background: An early data release held some 85 million unique TCRs from HLA-typed donors.

Study-wide results and limits: Roughly uniform depth of sequencing across donors was assumed in presence/absence analyses. It was in a later analysis that TCR association rates were seen to vary by HLA locus, highest for DRB1 and lowest for HLA-C.

The sequenced sample was PBMCs. The clonotype was recovered from a man aged 50-59 years in good health and CMV-seropositive.

The CDR3 region has the DNA TGTGCCGGCAGCTCCCTCGGTGGAGATACGCAGTATTTT. Protein product: CAGSSLGGDTQYF. This rearrangement joins TRBV7-3 to TRBJ2-3, with D unresolved. The CDR3 runs to 13 residues. Germline loops: CDR1 SGHTA, CDR2 FQGTGA.